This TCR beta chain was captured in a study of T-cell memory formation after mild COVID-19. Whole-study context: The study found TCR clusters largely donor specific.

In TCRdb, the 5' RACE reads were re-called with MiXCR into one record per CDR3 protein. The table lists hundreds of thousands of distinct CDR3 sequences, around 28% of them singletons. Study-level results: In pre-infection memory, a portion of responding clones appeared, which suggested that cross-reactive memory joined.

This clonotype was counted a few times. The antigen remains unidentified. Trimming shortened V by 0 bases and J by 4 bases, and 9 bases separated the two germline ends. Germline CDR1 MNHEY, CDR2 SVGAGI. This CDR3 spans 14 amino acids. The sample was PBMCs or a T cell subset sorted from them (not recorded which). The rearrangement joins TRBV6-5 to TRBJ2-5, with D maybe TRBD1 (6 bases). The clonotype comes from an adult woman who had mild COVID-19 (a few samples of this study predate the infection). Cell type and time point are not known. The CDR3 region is CASSYSVRGETQYF. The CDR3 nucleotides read TGTGCCAGCAGTTACTCGGTCAGGGGAGAGACCCAGTACTTC.